One T cell receptor beta chain is described in this entry. This sample is part of a study of post-analysis software for immune sequencing data. Presence of unique molecular identifiers characterized the TCR beta cDNA libraries. Input populations of roughly 1 to 11 million T cells gave rise to 500,000 or so cDNA molecules. Each CDR3 protein gets one entry after TCRdb re-called the PCR reads with MiXCR. The data show 160,000 or so distinct CDR3 sequences, 30% to 45% seen once. This TCR was recovered from a girl aged 10-17 years with multiple sclerosis. The sequenced sample was blood, obtained after autologous hematopoietic stem cell transplantation.

The CDR3 DNA reads as TGTGCCAGCGCCAGTCGACAGGGGGTGGCGGAGACCCAGTACTTC. Its protein product is CASASRQGVAETQYF. J is TRBJ2-5 and V is TRBV6-6; TRBD1 matches 9 bases. Germline CDR1 MNHNY, CDR2 SVGAGI (reference sequence). V trimming: 8 bases; J trimming: 5 bases; junction bases outside the gene matches: 12. CDR3 length equals 15 residues.